The 13 T cell receptor beta chains presented below share a single source sample, sequenced in a study of regulatory T cells in long-lasting Graves disease. Construction of TCR beta libraries relied on iRepertoire HTBI primers and on Arm-PCR targeting CDR3 regions. From the multiplex PCR reads, TCRdb called clonotypes with MiXCR, one entry per CDR3 protein. The table has around 420,000 distinct CDR3 sequences, around 15% seen once; the top ten hold around a fifth. Stated time point: newly diagnosed GD, antithyroid drugs for less than 3 months. The TCR library was prepared using RNA isolated from PBMCs. The sequenced sample was peripheral blood mononuclear cells (PBMCs), obtained at new diagnosis, from a patient treated with antithyroid drugs. The receptors were gathered from a female donor with Graves disease.

The chain's CDR3 is CASSEGRAFF. In nucleotides, the CDR3 is TGTGCCAGCAGCGAGGGTCGCGCTTTCTTT. This chain joins TRBV2 and TRBJ2-3, with unresolved D. The end of the DNA aligns better with TRBJ1-1, so the J call may be wrong. In germline, CDR1 is SNHLY, CDR2 FYNNEI. The CDR3 consists of 10 residues.

The V call is TRBV25-1, the J call TRBJ2-2, with D maybe TRBD1 (6 bases). The germline V and J ends were trimmed by 3 bases and 6 bases, with 14 bases remaining between them. CDR1 and CDR2 from the germline V gene are MGHDK and SYGVNS. This CDR3 is built from 15 residues. The CDR3 spells CASSDTGLGAGELFF. In DNA, the CDR3 is TGTGCCAGCAGTGATACAGGGTTAGGCGCCGGGGAGCTGTTTTTT.

This clonotype was observed many times. This chain joins TRBV5-6 and TRBJ1-1; the match to TRBD1 covers 8 bases. The CDR3 length is 19 residues. Trimming cost V 0 bases and J 0 bases; bases outside gene matches: 13. Germline V gene sequence: CDR1 SGHDT, CDR2 YYEEEE. In DNA, the CDR3 is TGTGCCAGCAGCTTGGACCGGACAGGGCCCTCGCACCTGAACACTGAAGCTTTCTTT. Translation gives CASSLDRTGPSHLNTEAFF.

Notes on this clonotype: Mismatch with germline at one junction end may stem from a read error. The CDR3 reads CASSSCRRNTGELFF. Here the CDR3 DNA reads TGTGCCAGCAGCTCGTGCCGACGGAACACCGGGGAGCTGTTTTTT. The rearrangement links TRBV5-1 to TRBJ2-2; D unresolved. The CDR3 sequence is 15 residues long. Germline CDR1 SGHRS, CDR2 YFSETQ.

The genes are TRBV9 and TRBJ2-7; possibly TRBD1 for D (5 bases). In germline, CDR1 is SGDLS, CDR2 YYNGEE. The CDR3 loop spans 15 amino acids. Trimming cost V 0 bases and J 4 bases, with 14 bases left between them. DNA for the CDR3: TGTGCCAGCAGCGTAGAGTCTCAGGGCGGATACGAGCAGTACTTC. It translates to CASSVESQGGYEQYF.

This clonotype was recorded many times. The chain is built from TRBV5-1 and TRBJ1-5; the D is unclear. Germline assignment: CDR1 SGHRS and CDR2 YFSETQ. The CDR3 consists of 16 residues. Trimming left V 4 bases short and J 0 bases short, with 14 bases between. CDR3 residues: CASSPPPRYSNQPQHF. The CDR3 DNA is TGCGCCAGCAGCCCTCCTCCCAGGTATAGCAATCAGCCCCAGCATTTT.

This clonotype appeared a few times. The V call is TRBV28, the J call TRBJ2-7, with TRBD2 matching over 9 bases. CDR1 MDHEN and CDR2 SYDVKM come from the germline V gene. V trimming: 4 bases; J trimming: 4 bases; junction bases outside the gene matches: 8. The CDR3 loop spans 15 amino acids. CDR3 sequence reads: CASSSTRLAEYEQYF. CDR3 DNA sequence: TGTGCCAGCAGTTCGACAAGACTAGCGGAGTACGAGCAGTACTTC.

This clonotype appeared many times. V usage is TRBV10-3 and J usage is TRBJ1-1; a possible D gene is TRBD1 (6 bases). Per germline, CDR1 ENHRY and CDR2 SYGVKD. The V and J ends lost 6 bases and 4 bases respectively, with 15 bases between them. CDR3 length equals 14 residues. The CDR3 nucleotides are TGTGCCATCAGGTCACAGGGATTGGCCACTGAAGCTTTCTTT. Translation: CAIRSQGLATEAFF.

On this clonotype itself: Just one base apart from a much larger clone, this may be a read error. The CDR3 coding sequence is TGTGCCAGCAGTGACCAGGGACATTCACCCCTCCACTTT. Encoded protein: CASSDQGHSPLHF. This rearrangement joins TRBV6-1 to TRBJ1-6; D is possibly TRBD1 (5 bases). In germline, CDR1 is MNHNS, CDR2 SASEGT. The CDR3 contains 13 residues. The germline V and J ends were trimmed by 3 bases and 8 bases, with 8 bases remaining between them.

This chain connects TRBV7-2 to TRBJ2-3, with TRBD2 matching over 9 bases. V lost 6 bases and J lost 6; bases outside the gene matches: 10. Germline V gene lookup returns CDR1 SGHTA and CDR2 FQGNSA. CDR3 length: 15 residues. CDR3 sequence: CASSMAAGGADTQYF. CDR3 DNA: TGTGCCAGCAGTATGGCGGCGGGGGGGGCCGATACGCAGTATTTT. Full variable domain (remainder filled in from reference TRBV7-2 and TRBJ2-3): GAGVSQSPSNKVTEKGKDVELRCDPISGHTALYWYRQSLGQGLEFLIYFQGNSAPDKSGLPSDRFSAERTGGSVSTLTIQRTQQEDSAVYLCASSMAAGGADTQYFGPGTRLTVL.

This clonotype was observed a handful of times. The chain joins TRBV12-3 or TRBV12-4 to TRBJ1-5; unclear D gene. The V and J ends lost 2 bases and 0 bases respectively, with 5 bases between them. CDR3 length: 14 residues. The CDR3 DNA sequence: TGTGCCAGCAGTTTACAGAATAGCAATCAGCCCCAGCATTTT. Protein product: CASSLQNSNQPQHF.

The gene calls are TRBV6-2 or TRBV6-3 and TRBJ1-2; D gene uncertain. The CDR3 length is 13 residues. Germline CDR1 MNHEY, CDR2 SVGEGT. V was pared by 8 bases and J by 0 bases, with 10 bases between. CDR3 sequence: CASSRSANYGYTF. The CDR3 DNA follows: TGTGCCAGCTCTAGAAGTGCTAACTATGGCTACACCTTC.

This clonotype was counted once. Just one base apart from a much larger clone, this may be a read error. The chain uses TRBV7-3 and TRBJ2-5; 7 nucleotides line up with TRBD1. Germline V CDR1 and CDR2: SGHTA, FQGTGA. The V gene end was trimmed by 6 bases and the J gene end by 5 bases; junction bases not matched to a gene: 12. The CDR3 is made up of 15 amino acids. In nucleotides, the CDR3 is TGTGCCAGCAGTACAGACAGGGACACTTTCGAGACCCAGTACTTC. As protein: CASSTDRDTFETQYF.